A selection of T cell receptor beta chains follows, all from one sample in a study of PD-1 blockade in classical Hodgkin lymphoma. Some clones are missing from TCRdb's copy, which holds only in-frame ones; the method was immunoSEQ multiplex PCR. The profile shows 64,000 or so clones, under 95% of them singletons. Sequencing was performed on peripheral blood mononuclear cells (PBMCs), taken before the fourth cycle of nivolumab. The source of these receptors is a human donor with classical Hodgkin lymphoma. Each CDR3 is given with its conserved first and last residue. The D gene is left open where the match is weak. Some rows have no size entry. The others give once, few or many, or a class for an expanded clone.

CASSLTGGTLNTEAFF	TGCGCCAGCAGCTTAACAGGGGGGACCCTGAACACTGAAGCTTTCTTT	TRBV5-1	TRBJ1-1	TRBD1	.
CASSTGAGGEQFF	TGTGCCAGTAGTACAGGGGCGGGCGGTGAGCAGTTCTTC	TRBV19	TRBJ2-1	.	.
CASSEYVGGAVTGELFF	TGTGCCAGCAGTGAATACGTTGGGGGGGCGGTAACCGGGGAGCTGTTTTTT	TRBV25-1	TRBJ2-2	.	.
CASAGGQAFF	TGTGCCAGCGCCGGGGGCCAAGCTTTCTTT	TRBV2	TRBJ1-1	.	.
CASTQGQGVFQPQHF	TGCGCCAGCACCCAAGGACAGGGAGTTTTTCAGCCCCAGCATTTT	TRBV23-1	TRBJ1-5	TRBD1	.
CASSWGQGIYGYTF	TGTGCCAGCAGTTGGGGACAGGGGATATATGGCTACACCTTC	TRBV6-1	TRBJ1-2	TRBD1	.
CASSLKWPHDEQFF	TGTGCCAGCAGCTTAAAATGGCCCCACGATGAGCAGTTCTTC	TRBV11-3	TRBJ2-1	.	.
CASSQDMVTGRYTF	TGTGCCAGCAGCCAAGATATGGTGACAGGACGCTACACCTTC	TRBV14	TRBJ1-2	.	.
CASSLGDAGGDTQYF	TGCGCCAGCAGCCTGGGGGACGCGGGGGGAGATACGCAGTATTTT	TRBV4-1	TRBJ2-3	TRBD2	.
CASSVVVGSNTEAFF	TGTGCCAGCAGCGTAGTAGTAGGGTCCAACACTGAAGCTTTCTTT	TRBV9	TRBJ1-1	.	.
CASSQGGLGDNQPQHF	TGCGCCAGCAGCCAAGGGGGGCTAGGAGACAATCAGCCCCAGCATTTT	TRBV4-3	TRBJ1-5	.	few
CASSARLEVTRWETQYF	TGTGCCAGCAGCGCCCGACTAGAGGTAACCCGGTGGGAGACCCAGTACTTC	TRBV7-2	TRBJ2-5	.	.
CASSGQGATGELFF	TGTGCCAGCAGCGGTCAGGGGGCGACCGGGGAGCTGTTTTTT	TRBV2	TRBJ2-2	TRBD1	once
CASSWGQGNTGELFF	TGTGCCAGCAGCTGGGGACAGGGAAACACCGGGGAGCTGTTTTTT	TRBV13	TRBJ2-2	TRBD1	.
CASSSKWGVKGYTF	TGTGCCAGCAGCTCTAAGTGGGGGGTGAAGGGCTACACCTTC	TRBV5-6	TRBJ1-2	.	.
CAILAPPNIQYF	TGTGCCATCTTGGCGCCGCCGAACATTCAGTACTTC	TRBV10-3	TRBJ2-4	.	.
CASSKDALNTEAFF	TGTGCCAGCAGCAAGGACGCCTTAAACACTGAAGCTTTCTTT	TRBV7-2	TRBJ1-1	.	.
CASSIGGRVYGYTF	TGTGCCAGTAGTATAGGTGGCAGGGTCTATGGCTACACCTTC	TRBV19	TRBJ1-2	.	.
CASSPSLGASSYNEQFF	TGTGCCAGCTCACCTTCCCTAGGCGCGAGCTCCTACAATGAGCAGTTCTTC	TRBV18	TRBJ2-1	.	.
CSVVSGYYGYTF	TGCAGCGTTGTGTCAGGGTACTATGGCTACACCTTC	TRBV29-1	TRBJ1-2	.	.
CASSEEKESFNSPLHF	TGTGCCAGCAGTGAAGAGAAGGAATCCTTTAATTCACCCCTCCACTTT	TRBV6-1	TRBJ1-6	.	.
CASSLYEPPEETQYF	TGTGCCAGCAGCTTATACGAGCCCCCCGAGGAGACCCAGTACTTC	TRBV11-2	TRBJ2-5	.	.
CASSHHQQGRYGYTF	TGCGCCAGCAGCCACCACCAACAGGGAAGGTATGGCTACACCTTC	TRBV5-1	TRBJ1-2	.	.
CASRGLNTEAFF	TGTGCCAGCAGAGGGCTGAACACTGAAGCTTTCTTT	TRBV2	TRBJ1-1	.	.
CASTPSGGVRGNQPQHF	TGTGCCAGTACCCCAAGTGGGGGGGTCAGGGGCAATCAGCCCCAGCATTTT	TRBV19	TRBJ1-5	.	.
CASSSGRPIEKLFF	TGTGCCAGTTCCTCAGGGCGTCCAATTGAAAAACTGTTTTTT	TRBV27	TRBJ1-4	.	.
CASSSDRGIEAFF	TGTGCCAGCTCATCCGACCGGGGCATTGAAGCTTTCTTT	TRBV18	TRBJ1-1	.	.
CASSSIRGGGLGVETQYF	TGTGCCAGCAGCTCGATCCGTGGCGGGGGCCTTGGGGTGGAGACCCAGTACTTC	TRBV7-9	TRBJ2-5	.	.
CASSLARGASNTGELFF	TGTGCCAGCAGCCTCGCGAGGGGGGCCTCAAACACCGGGGAGCTGTTTTTT	TRBV7-9	TRBJ2-2	.	.
CASSLKSTGPKDTEAFF	TGTGCCAGCAGCTTAAAATCCACAGGGCCGAAGGACACTGAAGCTTTCTTT	TRBV7-9	TRBJ1-1	.	.
CASSPLADEQYF	TGTGCCAGCAGCCCACTGGCGGACGAGCAGTACTTC	TRBV7-6	TRBJ2-7	.	once
CASSEFTEGIEQFF	TGTGCCAGCAGTGAATTCACCGAGGGGATTGAACAGTTCTTC	TRBV6-4	TRBJ2-1	.	.
CASSLGPESNTQYF	TGCGCCAGCAGCTTGGGCCCAGAATCGAATACGCAGTATTTT	TRBV5-1	TRBJ2-3	.	.
CASSDTSGWLSSPLHF	TGTGCCAGCAGTGACACAAGTGGATGGTTGAGTTCACCCCTCCACTTT	TRBV25-1	TRBJ1-6	.	.
CASSLGNIPAEAFF	TGTGCCAGCAGCTTGGGTAATATCCCGGCTGAAGCTTTCTTT	TRBV5-4	TRBJ1-1	.	.
CASNTRDRDYGYTF	TGTGCCAGCAATACACGGGACAGAGATTATGGCTACACCTTC	TRBV6-5	TRBJ1-2	TRBD1	.
CASRLAGGTGELFF	TGTGCCAGCAGACTAGCGGGGGGCACCGGGGAGCTGTTTTTT	TRBV19	TRBJ2-2	TRBD2	.
CASSRFGGADTDTQYF	TGTGCCAGCAGCCGCTTCGGGGGGGCCGATACAGATACGCAGTATTTT	TRBV14	TRBJ2-3	TRBD2	.
CASSWGVGQGKYYEQYF	TGTGCCAGCAGCTGGGGCGTCGGTCAGGGAAAGTACTACGAGCAGTACTTC	TRBV7-9	TRBJ2-7	.	.
CASSLGGHTYEQYF	TGTGCCAGCAGTTTAGGGGGACACACCTACGAGCAGTACTTC	TRBV27	TRBJ2-7	.	.
CASSLRQGSQPQHF	TGTGCCAGTAGTCTCCGACAGGGGAGTCAGCCCCAGCATTTT	TRBV19	TRBJ1-5	TRBD1	.
CASKGGSDGYTF	TGTGCCAGCAAGGGGGGATCGGATGGCTACACCTTC	TRBV6-5	TRBJ1-2	.	.
CASSLRTVTYEQYF	TGTGCCAGCAGCTTGAGGACAGTCACTTACGAGCAGTACTTC	TRBV5-8	TRBJ2-7	.	.
CASSYGVRAGPDTQYF	TGTGCCAGCAGTTACGGGGTCCGAGCTGGGCCTGATACGCAGTATTTT	TRBV6-6	TRBJ2-3	.	.
CASSLLFSSQETQYF	TGTGCCAGCAGTTTACTCTTTAGCTCCCAAGAGACCCAGTACTTC	TRBV27	TRBJ2-5	.	.
CASSQDASSLYGYTF	TGCGCCAGCAGCCAAGACGCCAGTTCTCTCTATGGCTACACCTTC	TRBV4-1	TRBJ1-2	.	.
CASSLEGTGYSPLHF	TGCGCCAGCAGCTTGGAGGGGACAGGGTATTCACCCCTCCACTTT	TRBV5-1	TRBJ1-6	TRBD1	.
CASSVRDTVHRGELFF	TGTGCCAGCAGCGTCCGGGACACGGTTCATCGCGGGGAGCTGTTTTTT	TRBV2	TRBJ2-2	.	few
CASSKGGGTTPAYEQYF	TGTGCCAGCAGCAAAGGCGGAGGGACTACGCCAGCCTACGAGCAGTACTTC	TRBV21-1	TRBJ2-7	.	.
CASSGDTGVTHQPQHF	TGTGCCAGCAGCGGGGACACTGGGGTTACCCATCAGCCCCAGCATTTT	TRBV6-6	TRBJ1-5	.	.
CASRPGGTYEQYF	TGTGCCAGCAGGCCAGGGGGGACCTACGAGCAGTACTTC	TRBV6-1	TRBJ2-7	.	.
CASSEGKRAYEQYF	TGTGCCAGCAGTGAGGGGAAACGGGCGTACGAGCAGTACTTC	TRBV2	TRBJ2-7	.	.
CASSPDREGYGYTF	TGTGCCAGCTCCCCCGACAGGGAGGGTTATGGCTACACCTTC	TRBV18	TRBJ1-2	TRBD1	.
CASSPGSTDTQYF	TGTGCCAGCAGCCCGGGAAGCACAGATACGCAGTATTTT	TRBV7-3	TRBJ2-3	.	once